This T cell receptor beta chain derives from a study of blood T cells in healthy people across ages. Germline CDR1 is ENHRY and CDR2 is SYGVKD. Trimming removed 7 bases at V and 7 bases at J, with 19 bases between. CDR3 length equals 14 residues. The authors ran a second PCR of 7 to 11 cycles using a sample-barcoded 5' primer and a J-beta primer mix. TCRdb redid the calling of the 5' RACE reads with MiXCR, one entry per CDR3 protein. The table records more than 1 million distinct CDR3 sequences, 35% to 50% of them present only once. The sample holds a few counts of this clonotype. The sample taken for sequencing was blood. The source is an older woman in good health. The chain employs TRBV10-3 and TRBJ1-1; tentatively, D is TRBD1 (6 bases). CDR3 sequence: CAITSGRGIGEAFF. The CDR3 nucleotides read TGTGCCATCACCTCTGGGAGGGGGATTGGTGAAGCTTTCTTT.